One and the same sample provided the 24 T cell receptor beta chains below, sequenced in a study of T cells after posttransplantation cyclophosphamide (dated by TCRdb to about 2016). Library prep was done by the immunoSEQ multiplex PCR assay. Here the immuneACCESS table is served through TCRdb, limited to in-frame sequences with V and J called. Missing clones are a known gap in these copies; in checked studies unresolved V genes cover under half, and the rest lacks a known reason. This sample has fewer than 55,000 clones in its table, and 94% of those were observed once. Clones ranked in the top ten supply around 3% of the sample. The sequenced sample consisted of PBMCs. The receptors originated from a woman in her 30s in good health and a related stem cell transplant donor.

Concerning this clone itself: Other nucleotide sequences from this sample produce the same CDR3. The gene calls are TRBV5-4 and TRBJ1-1; D is unclear. Between the trimmed V and J ends, which lost 0 bases and 1 base, there was a span of 4 bases. This CDR3 comprises 13 residues. Germline CDR1 and CDR2: SGHNT and YYREEE (reference sequence). In nucleotides, the CDR3 is TGTGCCAGCAGCTTGGCAGGGAACACTGAAGCTTTCTTT. It specifies CASSLAGNTEAFF. Full variable domain (rest looked up from reference TRBV5-4 and TRBJ1-1): ETGVTQSPTHLIKTRGQQVTLRCSSQSGHNTVSWYQQALGQGPQFIFQYYREEENGRGNFPPRFSGLQFPNYSSELNVNALELDDSALYLCASSLAGNTEAFFGQGTRLTVV.

This chain uses TRBV28 with TRBJ2-7; 10 nucleotides align to TRBD1. Losses at the gene ends were 1 base for V and 3 bases for J; bases not matched to a gene: 3. From germline, CDR1 is MDHEN and CDR2 SYDVKM. CDR3 length: 15 amino acids. CDR3 loop: CASSLFRTGGYEQYF. CDR3 bases: TGTGCCAGCAGTTTATTCAGGACAGGGGGCTACGAGCAGTACTTC.

This clone occurred once. This chain joins TRBV6-6 and TRBJ1-1; 7 bases are a match to TRBD1. V lost 5 bases and J lost 3; bases outside the gene matches: 6. Germline CDR1 reads MNHNY; CDR2 reads SVGAGI (reference sequence). The CDR3 is 14 amino acids. The CDR3: CASSKDRADTEAFF. The CDR3 DNA reads TGTGCCAGCAGTAAAGACAGGGCCGACACTGAAGCTTTCTTT.

As to this clone: Possible read error: a much larger clone is one base away. The chain uses TRBV10-3 and TRBJ2-7; 7 bases are shared with TRBD1. CDR3 length: 13 residues. CDR1 is ENHRY and CDR2 is SYGVKD in the germline V gene. The J segment lost 5 bases and the V segment lost 10 bases, leaving 11 bases of the junction unmatched. The CDR3 loop reads CASSRDSLNEQYF. The CDR3 nucleotides are TGTGCCAGCAGCCGGGACAGCCTTAACGAGCAGTACTTC.

The J gene is TRBJ1-4, the V gene TRBV19, with TRBD1 matching 7 bases. Trimming removed 9 bases from V and 8 bases from J; junction bases left unmatched: 12. Germline-derived CDR1 and CDR2 are LNHDA and SQIVND (reference sequence). The CDR3 has 14 amino acids. The CDR3 is CASSLTGLYEKLFF. The CDR3 DNA is TGTGCCAGCTCTTTGACAGGGCTGTACGAAAAACTGTTTTTT.

This clone was counted once. The chain joins TRBV6-5 to TRBJ2-2, with TRBD1 matching over 9 bases. J was trimmed by 4 bases and V by 4 bases; bases with no gene match: 7. This CDR3 is 16 amino acids long. Germline lookup yields CDR1 MNHEY and CDR2 SVGAGI. The CDR3 DNA reads as TGTGCCAGCAGTTCCTACAGGGGGCAAAGCACCGGGGAGCTGTTTTTT. Amino acid sequence: CASSSYRGQSTGELFF.

This clone was observed a handful of times. The chain uses TRBV28 and TRBJ2-7; 11 nucleotides agree with TRBD2. Germline V gene data show CDR1 as MDHEN and CDR2 as SYDVKM. The trim removed 6 bases at V and 0 bases at J, leaving 4 bases unmatched. This CDR3 has 15 residues. Written as DNA, the CDR3 is TGTGCCAGCAGGCCTAGCGGGGGGTCCTCCTACGAGCAGTACTTC. Residues: CASRPSGGSSYEQYF.

The rearrangement links TRBV13 to TRBJ2-1; 9 bases are a match to TRBD2. Germline V gene lookup returns CDR1 PRHDT and CDR2 FYEKMQ (reference sequence). This CDR3 is 16 amino acids long. After removal of 7 bases from V and 6 bases from J, the junction contained 13 bases not matched to a gene. CDR3 bases: TGTGCCAGCACCCCGGGGGGGCGGGGGGGCCTCAATGAGCAGTTCTTC. It translates to CASTPGGRGGLNEQFF.

This clone was recorded once. V gene TRBV2 combines with J gene TRBJ1-5, with D maybe TRBD1 (5 bases). The CDR3 has 14 amino acids. Germline V gene data show CDR1 as SNHLY and CDR2 as FYNNEI. V dropped 9 bases and J dropped 3 bases, with 15 bases sitting between them. The CDR3 is CARGGDSHNQPQHF. CDR3 bases: TGTGCCAGGGGGGGAGACAGCCACAATCAGCCCCAGCATTTT.

The chain has TRBV9 and TRBJ1-5; 8 nucleotides line up with TRBD1. The V segment lost 4 bases and the J segment 3 bases; nucleotides outside the gene matches: 15. The CDR3 extends over 18 amino acids. Looked up from germline, CDR1 is SGDLS and CDR2 is YYNGEE. CDR3 sequence: CASSLRQGRVLDNQPQHF. The CDR3 DNA reads TGTGCCAGCAGCCTTCGACAGGGGCGAGTTTTGGACAATCAGCCCCAGCATTTT.

This chain connects TRBV9 to TRBJ1-1, with 9 nucleotides matching TRBD1. This CDR3 region has 14 residues. Germline trimming cut 3 bases from V and 7 bases from J; bases unmatched to any gene: 7. Germline loops: CDR1 SGDLS, CDR2 YYNGEE. The CDR3 is CASSARTGDNEAFF. The DNA of the CDR3 is TGTGCCAGCAGCGCCCGGACAGGGGATAATGAAGCTTTCTTT.

The V gene is TRBV18, the J gene TRBJ2-1; TRBD2 aligns across 7 bases. Trimming cost V 5 bases and J 4 bases; bases outside gene matches: 8. Germline CDR1 KGHSH, CDR2 LQKENI. CDR3 size: 15 residues. The CDR3 DNA follows: TGTGCCAGCTCATCCGTAGCGGGTGAATACAATGAGCAGTTCTTC. It yields the protein CASSSVAGEYNEQFF.

V and J are TRBV9 and TRBJ2-7; 9 nucleotides agree with TRBD2. The CDR3 runs 16 residues. Germline CDR1 SGDLS, CDR2 YYNGEE. Trimming took 0 bases from V and 4 from J; bases not matched to a gene: 8. The CDR3 sequence: CASSVGGLAGIYEQYF. CDR3 DNA sequence: TGTGCCAGCAGCGTAGGGGGCCTAGCGGGGATTTACGAGCAGTACTTC.

This clone was seen a few times. The chain has TRBV4-2 and TRBJ2-7; possibly TRBD1 for D (6 bases). V lost 5 bases and J lost 6, with 17 bases in between. CDR1 is LGHNA, CDR2 YNFKEQ, per germline. The CDR3 spans 14 residues. This CDR3 is CASSRSTGPSEQYF. The CDR3 region has the DNA TGTGCCAGCAGCAGATCGACAGGACCAAGCGAGCAGTACTTC.

The chain has TRBV6-5 and TRBJ2-7; perhaps TRBD2 as D (5 bases). This CDR3 has 13 amino acids. V lost 1 base and J 5 bases, leaving 9 bases between the germline ends. Per the germline V gene, CDR1 is MNHEY and CDR2 is SVGAGI. The CDR3 protein is CASSYFGDHEQYF. In DNA, the CDR3 is TGTGCCAGCAGTTACTTCGGGGATCACGAGCAGTACTTC.

V and J are TRBV5-1 and TRBJ2-3, with 9 bases that match TRBD1. V was pared by 3 bases and J by 2 bases, with 4 bases of the junction left unmatched. The length of the CDR3 is 15 residues. CDR1 SGHRS and CDR2 YFSETQ come from the germline V gene. This CDR3 is CASSYGTGTTDTQYF. CDR3 bases: TGCGCCAGCAGCTATGGGACAGGGACCACAGATACGCAGTATTTT.

This sequence joins TRBV6-5 and TRBJ2-2, with D perhaps TRBD2 (6 bases). Trimming left V 7 bases short and J 6 bases short, with 18 bases between. The CDR3 contains 15 residues. Germline V gene sequence: CDR1 MNHEY, CDR2 SVGAGI. The CDR3 is CASTRGGIGAGELFF. The CDR3 DNA is TGTGCCAGCACCCGTGGAGGGATCGGTGCCGGGGAGCTGTTTTTT.

J is TRBJ2-1 and V is TRBV5-8; 8 bases match TRBD2. The germline V gene encodes CDR1 SGHTS and CDR2 YDEGEE. This CDR3 is built from 13 residues. After removal of 7 bases from V and 8 bases from J, the junction contained 8 bases not matched to a gene. CDR3 DNA sequence: TGTGCCAGCTCACGGGGGGGCCTCGATGAGCAGTTCTTC. Encoded protein: CASSRGGLDEQFF.

The V gene is TRBV30, the J gene TRBJ2-1; D might be TRBD2 (5 bases). CDR3 length equals 14 residues. Germline values: CDR1 GTSNPN, CDR2 SVGIG (reference sequence). Trimming shortened V by 0 bases and J by 9 bases, and 15 bases separated the two germline ends. CDR3 residues: CAWSVGRRWAEQFF. The CDR3 DNA sequence: TGTGCCTGGAGTGTCGGACGGAGGTGGGCTGAGCAGTTCTTC.

This sequence joins TRBV28 and TRBJ2-2, with a weak D call TRBD2 (6 bases). V shed 2 bases and J shed 0 bases, with 10 bases lying between them. Germline V lookup: CDR1 MDHEN, CDR2 SYDVKM. This CDR3 region has 16 residues. CDR3 amino acids: CASSLSGQANTGELFF. The CDR3 nucleotides are TGTGCCAGCAGTTTAAGCGGGCAGGCGAACACCGGGGAGCTGTTTTTT.

J is TRBJ2-3 and V is TRBV27, with D possibly matching TRBD2 (6 bases). The CDR3 has 16 residues. The germline V gene has CDR1 MNHEY and CDR2 SMNVEV (reference sequence). V was shortened by 5 bases and J by 3 bases, with 18 bases between the two germline ends. For the CDR3, the DNA is TGTGCCAGCAGTCCCCGCGGGGCCTTTATAACAGATACGCAGTATTTT. Translated: CASSPRGAFITDTQYF.

This sequence joins TRBV7-8 and TRBJ1-3; 7 bases agree with TRBD1. J was trimmed by 4 bases and V by 3 bases; bases with no gene match: 3. Germline V gives CDR1 SGHVS, CDR2 FQNEAQ. The CDR3 totals 14 residues. CDR3 in amino acids: CASSFGQEGNTIYF. The CDR3 nucleotides read TGTGCCAGCAGCTTTGGACAGGAGGGAAACACCATATATTTT.

The chain combines TRBV7-2 with TRBJ2-2; TRBD2 aligns across 8 bases. The ends lost 2 bases at V and 4 bases at J; junction bases unmatched: 12. The CDR3 is made up of 18 amino acids. CDR1 is SGHTA and CDR2 is FQGNSA in the germline V gene. Written as DNA, the CDR3 is TGTGCCAGCAGCTTAACCACGTCGCGGGGGGCCGGCACCGGGGAGCTGTTTTTT. Its protein product is CASSLTTSRGAGTGELFF.

V usage is TRBV9 and J usage is TRBJ1-4; D is perhaps TRBD1 (6 bases). Germline CDR1 and CDR2: SGDLS and YYNGEE. With 3 bases removed from V and 7 bases from J, the gap between germline ends came to 19 bases. This CDR3 spans 16 amino acids. CDR3 sequence (DNA): TGTGCCAGCAGCGCCCGGGGACAAGAAAAGGTTGAAAAACTGTTTTTT. It translates to CASSARGQEKVEKLFF.